The present TCR beta chain was sequenced within a study of cytomegalovirus exposure and HLA in healthy donors. The PCR contained 60 Vbeta and 13 Jbeta primers. Repertoires were generated with immunoSEQ multiplex PCR, while TCRdb's copy carries only in-frame clones and drops some. The table has about 170,000 clones, roughly 85% seen once. Notes on the study in general: A later analysis linked a missense DCLRE1C variant to TCR beta V- and J-gene trimming.

This CDR3 contains 15 residues. The germline V and J ends were trimmed by 6 bases and 9 bases, with 18 bases remaining between them. CDR1 and CDR2 (germline): MNHNS, SASEGT. Comment on this clone: What it binds is unknown.

The sample consisted of PBMCs. The receptor was isolated from a boy between 2 and 15 years old in good health and CMV-seronegative. The rearrangement links TRBV6-1 to TRBJ1-6; D perhaps matches TRBD1 (6 bases). The CDR3 sequence: CASRDGTPQSSPLHF. The CDR3 nucleotides are TGTGCCAGCAGGGACGGGACACCCCAGAGTTCACCCCTCCACTTT.